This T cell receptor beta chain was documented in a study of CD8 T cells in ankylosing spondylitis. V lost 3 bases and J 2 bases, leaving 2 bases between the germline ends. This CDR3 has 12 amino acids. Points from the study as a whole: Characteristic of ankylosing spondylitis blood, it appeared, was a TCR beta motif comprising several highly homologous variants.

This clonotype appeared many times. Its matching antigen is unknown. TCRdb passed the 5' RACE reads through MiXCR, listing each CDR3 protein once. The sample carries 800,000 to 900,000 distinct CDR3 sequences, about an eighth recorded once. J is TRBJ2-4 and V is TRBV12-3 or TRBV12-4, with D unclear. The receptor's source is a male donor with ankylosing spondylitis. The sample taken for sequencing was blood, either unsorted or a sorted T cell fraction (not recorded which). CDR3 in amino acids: CASSFSKNIQYF. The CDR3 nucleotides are TGTGCCAGCAGTTTTTCCAAAAACATTCAGTACTTC.